A selection of T cell receptor beta chains follows, all from one sample in a study of T cell responses to AZD1222 COVID-19 vaccine. The method was immunoSEQ multiplex PCR; TCRdb's version includes in-frame clones alone and lacks a portion of them. Found here are about 80,000 clones, about nine tenths of them singletons; the top ten hold over 20%. This specimen was peripheral blood, taken on day 0 of AZD1222 vaccination. The origin of the receptors is an adult in good health. Each CDR3 is given with its conserved first and last residue. A D gene is named only where the DNA matches it firmly. Clone size appears in some rows only: once, few, many, or a class for an expanded clone.

v_call,d_call,clone_size,j_call,cdr3_aa,cdr3_nt
TRBV27,NA,once,TRBJ2-3,CASSLQVPDTQYF,TGTGCCAGCAGTTTACAGGTCCCAGATACGCAGTATTTT
TRBV19,TRBD1,NA,TRBJ1-5,CASSNLMGQEHQPQHF,TGTGCCAGTAGTAATCTTATGGGACAGGAGCATCAGCCCCAGCATTTT
TRBV5-1,NA,once,TRBJ1-3,CASSWGGQLSGNTIYF,TGCGCCAGCAGCTGGGGGGGACAACTCTCTGGAAACACCATATATTTT
TRBV5-1,NA,NA,TRBJ2-4,CASSLGDQRNQYF,TGCGCCAGCAGCTTGGGGGACCAACGGAATCAGTACTTC
TRBV30,NA,NA,TRBJ1-4,CAWSTNEKLFF,TGTGCCTGGAGCACTAATGAAAAACTGTTTTTT
TRBV9,TRBD1,NA,TRBJ2-3,CASSNRQGAIPDTQYF,TGTGCCAGCAGCAACCGACAGGGGGCGATACCAGATACGCAGTATTTT
TRBV5-1,NA,NA,TRBJ2-7,CASSLVSTYEQYF,TGCGCCAGCAGCCTTGTGTCGACCTACGAGCAGTACTTC
TRBV6-2/TRBV6-3,NA,NA,TRBJ1-2,CASSYGQSNYGYTF,TGTGCCAGCAGTTACGGCCAGTCTAACTATGGCTACACCTTC
TRBV4-1,NA,NA,TRBJ2-7,CASSHGGPEQYF,TGCGCCAGCAGCCACGGCGGTCCGGAGCAGTACTTC
TRBV18,NA,NA,TRBJ1-2,CASSPFTGYGYTF,TGTGCCAGCTCACCATTTACCGGGTATGGCTACACCTTC
TRBV28,TRBD1,NA,TRBJ2-7,CASSLKTHWDRGGYEQYF,TGTGCCAGCAGTTTAAAAACCCACTGGGACAGGGGGGGTTACGAGCAGTACTTC
TRBV18,NA,NA,TRBJ2-5,CASSLGQARETQYF,TGTGCCAGCTCCCTAGGACAAGCTCGGGAGACCCAGTACTTC
TRBV2,TRBD2,NA,TRBJ2-7,CASTDIAGTSYEQYF,TGTGCCAGCACGGACATAGCGGGGACCTCCTACGAGCAGTACTTC
TRBV5-1,NA,NA,TRBJ2-3,CASSPGTASGDTQYF,TGCGCCAGCAGCCCGGGGACGGCCAGCGGGGATACGCAGTATTTT
TRBV28,NA,NA,TRBJ2-5,CASTAQGRNQETQYF,TGTGCCAGCACCGCTCAAGGACGAAACCAAGAGACCCAGTACTTC
TRBV4-3,NA,NA,TRBJ1-1,CASSQSTLNTEAFF,TGCGCCAGCAGCCAGTCTACCTTGAACACTGAAGCTTTCTTT
TRBV7-2,NA,NA,TRBJ2-2,CASSPAELANTGELFF,TGTGCCAGCAGCCCTGCGGAGCTAGCGAACACCGGGGAGCTGTTTTTT
TRBV28,NA,NA,TRBJ1-3,CASSRNTIYF,TGTGCCAGCAGTAGAAACACCATATATTTT
TRBV9,TRBD1,NA,TRBJ2-1,CASSIGQGLNEQFF,TGTGCCAGCAGCATTGGACAGGGATTAAATGAGCAGTTCTTC
TRBV18,NA,NA,TRBJ1-1,CASSPPGSGAAAEAFF,TGTGCCAGCTCACCACCGGGGTCAGGGGCGGCCGCTGAAGCTTTCTTT
TRBV5-1,NA,NA,TRBJ1-4,CASSLRYRGEKLFF,TGCGCCAGCAGCTTGCGGTACCGAGGGGAAAAACTGTTTTTT
TRBV5-1,NA,NA,TRBJ2-3,CASSPGLLTDTQYF,TGCGCCAGCAGCCCCGGACTACTCACAGATACGCAGTATTTT
TRBV5-5,NA,NA,TRBJ1-2,CASSLEYGYTF,TGTGCCAGCAGCTTGGAATATGGCTACACCTTC
TRBV29-1,NA,NA,TRBJ1-2,CSVSLRGDNGYTF,TGCAGCGTCAGTCTCCGGGGGGACAATGGCTACACCTTC
TRBV27,NA,NA,TRBJ1-5,CASSFRGSNQPQHF,TGTGCCAGCAGTTTTAGGGGGAGCAATCAGCCCCAGCATTTT
TRBV7-3,TRBD2,NA,TRBJ2-7,CASSSGLAGEEQYF,TGTGCCAGCAGCTCCGGACTAGCGGGAGAGGAGCAGTACTTC
TRBV20-1,NA,NA,TRBJ1-1,CSARDNRLPFF,TGCAGTGCTAGAGATAACAGGTTGCCTTTCTTT
TRBV3-1/TRBV3-2,NA,NA,TRBJ1-1,CASSQGGGGTEAFF,TGTGCCAGCAGCCAAGGGGGAGGAGGCACTGAAGCTTTCTTT
TRBV9,NA,NA,TRBJ1-4,CASSVGGGSGKLFF,TGTGCCAGCAGCGTAGGGGGGGGCAGCGGAAAACTGTTTTTT
TRBV27,TRBD1,NA,TRBJ1-4,CASSLFPRGLSEKLFF,TGTGCCAGCAGTTTATTCCCCAGGGGGCTGAGTGAAAAACTGTTTTTT
TRBV7-2,NA,NA,TRBJ2-4,CASSKLRVSKNIQYF,TGTGCCAGCAGCAAACTCAGGGTTTCCAAAAACATTCAGTACTTC
TRBV28,NA,NA,TRBJ2-6,CAIREGSGANVLTF,TGTGCCATCAGGGAAGGCTCTGGGGCCAACGTCCTGACTTTC
TRBV19,NA,NA,TRBJ1-5,CASQAGLGNSNQPQHF,TGTGCCAGCCAGGCAGGGTTGGGGAATAGCAATCAGCCCCAGCATTTT
TRBV19,NA,once,TRBJ2-3,CASRDGGTDTQYF,TGTGCCAGTAGGGACGGGGGTACAGATACGCAGTATTTT
TRBV11-2,NA,NA,TRBJ1-1,CASSLDGRMGTEAFF,TGTGCCAGCAGCTTAGACGGGCGCATGGGAACTGAAGCTTTCTTT
TRBV24-1,TRBD2,NA,TRBJ2-1,CATSDTGLAGGGEQFF,TGTGCCACCAGTGACACCGGACTAGCGGGAGGGGGGGAGCAGTTCTTC